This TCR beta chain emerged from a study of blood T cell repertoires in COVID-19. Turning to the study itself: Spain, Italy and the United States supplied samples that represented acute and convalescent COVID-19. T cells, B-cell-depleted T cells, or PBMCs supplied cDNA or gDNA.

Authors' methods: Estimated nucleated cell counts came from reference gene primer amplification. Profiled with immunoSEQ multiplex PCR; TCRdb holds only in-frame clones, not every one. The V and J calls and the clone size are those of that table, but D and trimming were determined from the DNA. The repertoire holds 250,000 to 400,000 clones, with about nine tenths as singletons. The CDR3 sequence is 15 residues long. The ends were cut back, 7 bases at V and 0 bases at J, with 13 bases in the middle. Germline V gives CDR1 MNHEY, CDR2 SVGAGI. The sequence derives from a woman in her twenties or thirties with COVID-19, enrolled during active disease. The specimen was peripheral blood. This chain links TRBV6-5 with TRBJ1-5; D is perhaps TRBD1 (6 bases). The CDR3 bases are TGTGCCAGCACAGGACAGCTATATAGCAATCAGCCCCAGCATTTT. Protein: CASTGQLYSNQPQHF.